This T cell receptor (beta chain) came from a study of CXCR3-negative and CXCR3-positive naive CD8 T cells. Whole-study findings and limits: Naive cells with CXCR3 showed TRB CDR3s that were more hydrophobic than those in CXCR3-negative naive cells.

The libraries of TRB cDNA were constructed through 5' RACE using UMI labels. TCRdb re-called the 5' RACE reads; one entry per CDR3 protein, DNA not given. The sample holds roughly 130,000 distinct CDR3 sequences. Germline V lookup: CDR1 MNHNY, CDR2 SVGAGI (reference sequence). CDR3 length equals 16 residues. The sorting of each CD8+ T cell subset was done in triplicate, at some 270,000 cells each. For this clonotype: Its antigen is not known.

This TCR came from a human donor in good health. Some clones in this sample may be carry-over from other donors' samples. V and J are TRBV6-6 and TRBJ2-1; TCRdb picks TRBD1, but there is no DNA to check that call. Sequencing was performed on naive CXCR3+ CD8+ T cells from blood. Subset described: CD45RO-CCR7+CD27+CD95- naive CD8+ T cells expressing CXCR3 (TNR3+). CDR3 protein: CASSGLDRDSYNEQFF.